The following is a T cell receptor beta chain sequence with its context. This specimen belongs to a study of T cell changes during pregnancy in multiple sclerosis. The CDR3 loop spans 14 amino acids. V was shortened by 0 bases and J by 6 bases, with 8 bases between the two germline ends. In germline, CDR1 is LGHNA, CDR2 YSLEER. The protocol was immunoSEQ multiplex PCR, while the TCRdb copy is restricted to in-frame clones and leaves out a portion. Of 90,000 to 120,000 clones in the sample, 85% to 95% are singletons; the top ten hold 0.78%. This chain uses TRBV4-3 with TRBJ2-2; D is uncertain. The receptor's source is a female donor in good health, enrolled as a control in a pregnancy study. The source was peripheral blood, collected in the third trimester of pregnancy. CDR3 in amino acids: CASSQDPRAGELFF. The CDR3 DNA follows: TGCGCCAGCAGCCAAGATCCTCGGGCCGGGGAGCTGTTTTTT.